The next 25 T cell receptor beta chains were all read from a single sample in a study of blood T cell repertoires in COVID-19. TCRdb keeps only in-frame clones here, not all; method: immunoSEQ multiplex PCR. This sample has 90,000 to 140,000 clones, with roughly 80% found just once. Input material: peripheral blood. Source of these receptors: a woman older than 75 with acute or convalescent COVID-19.

The V call is TRBV9, the J call TRBJ2-1; TRBD2 agrees at 10 bases. J lost 6 bases, V lost 3 bases, and 6 bases had no gene match. From germline, CDR1 is SGDLS and CDR2 YYNGEE. CDR3 length: 15 residues. The CDR3 DNA reads TGTGCCAGCAGCGAGACTAGCGGGCCCAGCAATGAGCAGTTCTTC. As protein: CASSETSGPSNEQFF.

The chain joins TRBV10-3 to TRBJ2-7, with no clear D. V lost 8 bases and J lost 5, with 19 bases in between. Germline V gives CDR1 ENHRY, CDR2 SYGVKD. This CDR3 comprises 14 residues. The CDR3 here is CAIPHHGGKNEQYV. The CDR3 region has the DNA TGTGCCATCCCCCATCACGGCGGTAAGAACGAGCAGTACGTC.

This clone came up once. This sequence joins TRBV27 and TRBJ2-1; 16 positions agree with TRBD2. CDR1 is MNHEY and CDR2 is SMNVEV in the germline V gene (reference sequence). The V and J ends lost 5 bases and 1 base, in that order; junction bases with no gene match: 11. The length of the CDR3 is 20 residues. For the CDR3, the DNA is TGTGCCAGCAGTCCGCAACCGGGACTAGCGGGAGGGGGATCCTACAATGAGCAGTTCTTC. Translation: CASSPQPGLAGGGSYNEQFF.

The chain is built from TRBV5-6 and TRBJ2-2; D unresolved. There are 14 residues in the CDR3. V was pared by 1 base and J by 3 bases, with 7 bases between. Germline V gene sequence: CDR1 SGHDT, CDR2 YYEEEE. The CDR3 sequence is CASSLRLYTGELFF. In nucleotides, the CDR3 is TGTGCCAGCAGCTTGCGACTGTACACCGGGGAGCTGTTTTTT.

V is TRBV3-1 (or the pseudogene TRBV3-2) and J is TRBJ1-2; D unresolved. Trimming took 4 bases from V and 4 from J, leaving 13 bases between them. This CDR3 contains 14 residues. Per germline, CDR1 LGHDT and CDR2 YNNKEL (reference sequence). CDR3 protein: CASSPSWSVYGYTF. In DNA form, the CDR3 reads TGTGCCAGCAGCCCGTCCTGGTCAGTCTATGGCTACACCTTC.

The chain employs TRBV30 and TRBJ1-1, with D possibly TRBD1 on 5 matching bases. V was pared by 1 base and J by 5 bases, with 11 bases between. The CDR3 sequence is 13 residues long. CDR1 is GTSNPN and CDR2 is SVGIG in the germline V gene (reference sequence). As DNA, the CDR3 is TGTGCCTGGAGTGCTGGGGCTGGTACTGAAGCTTTCTTT. It translates to CAWSAGAGTEAFF.

The chain is built from TRBV25-1 and TRBJ1-4; 7 nucleotides align to TRBD1. CDR3 length equals 15 residues. Trimming removed 1 base from V and 7 bases from J; junction bases left unmatched: 6. Germline values: CDR1 MGHDK, CDR2 SYGVNS. The CDR3 loop reads CASSESRGQGEKLFF. CDR3 nucleotides: TGTGCCAGCAGTGAATCGAGGGGGCAGGGTGAAAAACTGTTTTTT.

The chain uses TRBV3-1 (or the pseudogene TRBV3-2) and TRBJ2-2; 7 nucleotides line up with TRBD2. The germline V gene has CDR1 LGHDT and CDR2 YNNKEL (reference sequence). The CDR3 consists of 15 residues. V shed 1 base, J shed 7 bases, and the junction held 6 bases outside the gene matches. CDR3 amino acids: CASSQAAAGIGELFF. The CDR3 region has the DNA TGTGCCAGCAGCCAAGCTGCAGCGGGAATCGGGGAGCTGTTTTTT.

V gene TRBV5-1 combines with J gene TRBJ2-3; 8 bases line up with TRBD2. V lost 5 bases and J lost 0; bases outside the gene matches: 5. Germline values: CDR1 SGHRS, CDR2 YFSETQ. There are 15 residues in the CDR3. CDR3 DNA sequence: TGCGCCAGCAGTTTTAGCGGGATTAGCACAGATACGCAGTATTTT. Translated: CASSFSGISTDTQYF.

The V and J genes are TRBV12-1 and TRBJ2-5; the D call of TRBD2 is as the table states it, not checked on the DNA. TRBV12-1 is classified as a pseudogene. The CDR3 length is 11 residues. In nucleotides, the CDR3 is TGTGCCAGCAGGTTCGGAGAGACCCAGTACTTC. This gives the protein CASRFGETQYF.

The J gene is TRBJ2-2, the V gene TRBV4-1; 8 bases agree with TRBD2. After removal of 3 bases from V and 1 base from J, the junction contained 22 bases not matched to a gene. Germline CDR1 MGHRA, CDR2 YSYEKL. This CDR3 has 22 residues. The CDR3 here is CASSHKPVGLAEAGGNTGELFF. DNA of the CDR3: TGCGCCAGCAGCCATAAACCAGTAGGGCTAGCGGAGGCGGGGGGGAACACCGGGGAGCTGTTTTTT.

This clone was counted only a few times. This chain links TRBV3-1 (or the pseudogene TRBV3-2) with TRBJ2-4; 7 nucleotides align to TRBD1. Germline V gene sequence: CDR1 LGHDT, CDR2 YNNKEL (reference sequence). V lost 1 base, J lost 8 bases, and 5 bases stayed unmatched. This CDR3 spans 14 amino acids. The CDR3 sequence: CASSQGEGTDIQYF. The CDR3 DNA reads TGTGCCAGCAGCCAAGGGGAAGGGACAGACATTCAGTACTTC.

The V and J genes are TRBV25-1 and TRBJ1-1, with D possibly being TRBD1 (5 bases). Germline CDR1 reads MGHDK; CDR2 reads SYGVNS. V lost 1 base, J lost 4 bases, and 10 bases lay in between. The CDR3 extends over 14 amino acids. CDR3 sequence: CASSEWGSGTEAFF. The CDR3, as DNA: TGTGCCAGCAGTGAATGGGGCTCGGGCACTGAAGCTTTCTTT.

J is TRBJ2-5 and V is TRBV2, with D possibly TRBD1 on 6 matching bases. The CDR3 totals 12 residues. V was pared by 6 bases and J by 6 bases, with 11 bases between. The germline V gene has CDR1 SNHLY and CDR2 FYNNEI. The CDR3 region is CASSRDIQTQYF. The CDR3 DNA reads TGTGCCAGCAGCAGGGACATACAGACCCAGTACTTC.

This sequence joins TRBV7-7 and TRBJ2-2, with TRBD1 identical over 9 bases. The V and J ends lost 1 base and 9 bases, in that order; junction bases with no gene match: 6. Germline CDR1 and CDR2: SSHAT and FNYEAQ (reference sequence). The CDR3 has 15 residues. The CDR3 coding sequence is TGTGCCAGCAGCTTAGGGGGACAGGGATTGAGGGAGCTGTTTTTT. It translates to CASSLGGQGLRELFF.

The sample holds one count of this clone. This rearrangement joins TRBV5-5 to TRBJ2-3; a possible D gene is TRBD1 (6 bases). Trimming took off 0 bases at V and 2 bases at J, with 13 bases between the two ends. CDR1 is SGHKS, CDR2 YYEKEE, per germline (reference sequence). CDR3 length: 16 residues. In DNA form, the CDR3 reads TGTGCCAGCAGCTTGGGGGGGCAGGGCCCCACAGATACGCAGTATTTT. As protein: CASSLGGQGPTDTQYF.

This chain joins TRBV29-1 and TRBJ1-2; the match to TRBD1 covers 8 bases. The CDR3 contains 12 residues. Germline V gene data show CDR1 as SQVTM and CDR2 as ANQGSEA. Germline trimming cut 7 bases from V and 8 bases from J; bases unmatched to any gene: 9. The CDR3 loop is CSALRTGKGYTF. The CDR3 nucleotides read TGCAGCGCCCTGAGGACAGGGAAAGGCTACACCTTC.

This chain links TRBV19 with TRBJ1-1; D call uncertain. The ends were cut back, 6 bases at V and 7 bases at J, with 18 bases in the middle. Germline V gene data show CDR1 as LNHDA and CDR2 as SQIVND (reference sequence). The CDR3 is 14 residues long. CDR3: CASSPWAAVREAFF. In DNA form, the CDR3 reads TGTGCCAGTAGCCCCTGGGCAGCGGTCCGTGAAGCTTTCTTT.

The rearrangement links TRBV2 to TRBJ2-5; the D gene is possibly TRBD2 (5 bases). Trimming removed 4 bases at V and 0 bases at J, with 9 bases between. CDR3 size: 14 residues. Germline CDR1 reads SNHLY; CDR2 reads FYNNEI. CDR3 region: CASSGGAYQETQYF. DNA for the CDR3: TGTGCCAGCAGTGGGGGAGCGTACCAAGAGACCCAGTACTTC.

J is TRBJ1-4 and V is TRBV28; TRBD1 agrees at 7 bases. CDR3 size: 14 residues. V lost 3 bases, J lost 8 bases, and 6 bases stayed unmatched. Per the germline V gene, CDR1 is MDHEN and CDR2 is SYDVKM. The CDR3 DNA reads as TGTGCCAGCAGTTTCATCCAGGGGGAGGAAAAACTGTTTTTT. Translation: CASSFIQGEEKLFF.

The CDR3 sequence is CASRNLAFTYNEQFF. As DNA, the CDR3 is TGTGCCAGCAGGAACCTAGCGTTTACCTACAATGAGCAGTTCTTC. The chain links TRBV6-5 to TRBJ2-1, with D possibly matching TRBD2 (6 bases). The V gene lost 6 bases and the J gene lost 2 bases, with 14 bases spanning the gap. The CDR3 is 15 amino acids. Germline values: CDR1 MNHEY, CDR2 SVGAGI.

The chain recombines TRBV4-3 with TRBJ2-3, with D possibly TRBD2 on 6 matching bases. This CDR3 contains 17 residues. The germline V gene has CDR1 LGHNA and CDR2 YSLEER. Trimming cost V 1 base and J 0 bases, with 14 bases left between them. The CDR3 DNA sequence: TGCGCCAGCAGCCAAGTTGGTAGCGGCAAAAGCACAGATACGCAGTATTTT. This gives the protein CASSQVGSGKSTDTQYF.

The chain carries TRBV7-2 and TRBJ2-3; TRBD2 matches 9 bases. CDR1 and CDR2 (germline): SGHTA, FQGNSA. J was trimmed by 6 bases and V by 2 bases; bases with no gene match: 3. The CDR3 length is 14 residues. CDR3 sequence reads: CASSLSSGIDTQYF. The DNA of the CDR3 is TGTGCCAGCAGCTTATCTAGCGGGATTGATACGCAGTATTTT.

A single count supports this clone. This chain connects TRBV30 to TRBJ1-1, with D perhaps TRBD1 (6 bases). Trimming removed 5 bases from V and 1 base from J, with 11 bases in between. The CDR3 is 13 amino acids. Germline V gene sequence: CDR1 GTSNPN, CDR2 SVGIG (reference sequence). CDR3 residues: CAWARGANTEAFF. The CDR3 DNA follows: TGTGCCTGGGCCCGGGGGGCGAACACTGAAGCTTTCTTT. The full variable domain, its missing parts supplied by reference TRBV30 and TRBJ1-1, is SQTIHQWPATLVQPVGSPLSLECTVEGTSNPNLYWYRQAAGRGLQLLFYSVGIGQISSEVPQNLSASRPQDRQFILSSKKLLLSDSGFYLCAWARGANTEAFFGQGTRLTVV.

In DNA, the CDR3 is TGTGCCAGCAGAACAGGCCCCTCCTACGAGCAGTACTTC. Amino acids: CASRTGPSYEQYF. This chain uses TRBV6-5 with TRBJ2-7, with D possibly matching TRBD1 (5 bases). Trimming took 6 bases from V and 0 from J, leaving 9 bases between them. Germline CDR1 MNHEY, CDR2 SVGAGI. The CDR3 runs to 13 residues.